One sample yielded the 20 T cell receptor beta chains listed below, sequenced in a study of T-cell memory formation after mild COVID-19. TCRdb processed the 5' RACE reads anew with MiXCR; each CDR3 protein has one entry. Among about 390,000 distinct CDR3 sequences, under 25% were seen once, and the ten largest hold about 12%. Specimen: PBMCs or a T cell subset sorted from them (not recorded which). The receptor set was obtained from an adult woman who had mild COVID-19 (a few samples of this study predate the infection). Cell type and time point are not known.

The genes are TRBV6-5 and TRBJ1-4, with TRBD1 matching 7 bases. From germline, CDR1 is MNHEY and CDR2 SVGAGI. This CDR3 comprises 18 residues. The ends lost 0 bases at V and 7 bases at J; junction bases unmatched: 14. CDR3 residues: CASSYSPGGPTGTEKLFF. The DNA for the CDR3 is TGTGCCAGCAGTTACTCTCCAGGGGGACCGACCGGAACTGAAAAACTGTTTTTT.

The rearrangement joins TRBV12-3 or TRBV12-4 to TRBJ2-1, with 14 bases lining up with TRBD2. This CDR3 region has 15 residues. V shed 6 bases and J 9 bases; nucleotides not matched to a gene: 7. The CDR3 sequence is CASSLGTSGRAEQFF. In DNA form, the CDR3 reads TGTGCCAGCAGCCTCGGGACTAGCGGGAGAGCTGAGCAGTTCTTC.

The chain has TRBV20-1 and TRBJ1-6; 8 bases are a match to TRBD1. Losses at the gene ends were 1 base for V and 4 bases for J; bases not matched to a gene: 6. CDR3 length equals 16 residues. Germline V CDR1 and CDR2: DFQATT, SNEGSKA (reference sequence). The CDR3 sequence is CSARAGQGAYNSPLHF. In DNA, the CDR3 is TGCAGTGCTAGAGCGGGGCAGGGGGCTTATAATTCACCCCTCCACTTT.

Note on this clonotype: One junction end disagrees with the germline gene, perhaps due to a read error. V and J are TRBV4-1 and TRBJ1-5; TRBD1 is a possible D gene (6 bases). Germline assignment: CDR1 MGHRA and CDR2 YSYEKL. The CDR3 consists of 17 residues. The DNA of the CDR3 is TGCGCCAGCAGCCACCTAGAGGGGGACACTAGCCATCAGCCCCAGCATTTT. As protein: CASSHLEGDTSHQPQHF.

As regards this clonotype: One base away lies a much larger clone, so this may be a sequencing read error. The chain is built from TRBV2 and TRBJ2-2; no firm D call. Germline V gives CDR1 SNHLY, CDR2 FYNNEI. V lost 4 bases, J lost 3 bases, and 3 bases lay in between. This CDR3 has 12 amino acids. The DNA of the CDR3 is TGTGCCAGCAGTGCCGACACCGGGGAGCTGTTTTTT. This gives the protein CASSADTGELFF.

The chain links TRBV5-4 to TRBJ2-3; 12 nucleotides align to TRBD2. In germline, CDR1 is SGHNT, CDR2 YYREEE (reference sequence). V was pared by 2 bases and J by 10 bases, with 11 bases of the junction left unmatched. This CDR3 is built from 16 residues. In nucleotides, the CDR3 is TGTGCCAGCAGCTTCCTAACTAGCGGGAGGACGAATTCGCAGTATTTT. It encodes CASSFLTSGRTNSQYF.

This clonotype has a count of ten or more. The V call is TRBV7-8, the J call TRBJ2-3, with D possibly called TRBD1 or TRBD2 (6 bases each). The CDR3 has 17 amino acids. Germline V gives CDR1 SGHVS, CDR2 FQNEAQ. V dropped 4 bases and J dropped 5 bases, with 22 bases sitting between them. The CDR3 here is CASSSDGGPREEDTQYF. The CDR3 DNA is TGTGCCAGCAGCTCCGACGGGGGCCCCCGAGAAGAAGATACGCAGTATTTT.

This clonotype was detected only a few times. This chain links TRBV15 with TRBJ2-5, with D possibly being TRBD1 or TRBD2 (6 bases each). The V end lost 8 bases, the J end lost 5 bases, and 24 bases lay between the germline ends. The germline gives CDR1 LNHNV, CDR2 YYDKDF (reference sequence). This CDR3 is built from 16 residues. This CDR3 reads CATSPGAGEVVETQYF. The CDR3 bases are TGTGCCACCTCCCCAGGGGCCGGGGAGGTTGTCGAGACCCAGTACTTC.

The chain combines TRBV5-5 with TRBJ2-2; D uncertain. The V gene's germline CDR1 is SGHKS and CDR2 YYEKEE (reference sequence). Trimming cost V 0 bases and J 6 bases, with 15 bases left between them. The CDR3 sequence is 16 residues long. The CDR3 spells CASSLVGRATSGELFF. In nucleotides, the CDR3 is TGTGCCAGCAGCTTGGTCGGCAGAGCGACTTCCGGGGAGCTGTTTTTT.

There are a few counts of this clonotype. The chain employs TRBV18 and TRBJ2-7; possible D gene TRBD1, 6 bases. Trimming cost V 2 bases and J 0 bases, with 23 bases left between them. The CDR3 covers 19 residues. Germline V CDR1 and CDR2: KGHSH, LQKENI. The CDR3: CASSPFQGGTDILSYEQYF. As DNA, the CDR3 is TGTGCCAGCTCACCATTTCAAGGGGGAACGGACATCCTCTCCTACGAGCAGTACTTC.

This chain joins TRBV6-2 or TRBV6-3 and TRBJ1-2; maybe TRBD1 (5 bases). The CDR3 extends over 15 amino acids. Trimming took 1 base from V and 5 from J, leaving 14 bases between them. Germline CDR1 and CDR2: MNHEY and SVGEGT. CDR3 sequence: CASSYYRRSGYGYTF. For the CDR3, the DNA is TGTGCCAGCAGTTACTACAGGAGGTCTGGATATGGCTACACCTTC.

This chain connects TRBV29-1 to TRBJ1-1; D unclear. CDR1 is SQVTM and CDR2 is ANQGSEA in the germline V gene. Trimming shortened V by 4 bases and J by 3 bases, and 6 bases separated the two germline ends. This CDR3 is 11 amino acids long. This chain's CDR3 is CSVVPDTEAFF. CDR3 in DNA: TGCAGCGTTGTCCCGGACACTGAAGCTTTCTTT.

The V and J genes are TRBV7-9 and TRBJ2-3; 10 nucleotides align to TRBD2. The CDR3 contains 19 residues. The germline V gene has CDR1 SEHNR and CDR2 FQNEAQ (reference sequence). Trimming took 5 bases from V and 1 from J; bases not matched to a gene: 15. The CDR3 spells CASSRTLAGVGAGTDTQYF. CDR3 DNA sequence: TGTGCCAGCAGCCGGACCCTAGCGGGAGTGGGTGCGGGCACAGATACGCAGTATTTT.

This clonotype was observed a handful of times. Here the CDR3 DNA reads TGTGCCACCAGTGATCCGAGACAGGGTTCCACCGGGGAGCTGTTTTTT. It translates to CATSDPRQGSTGELFF. The chain employs TRBV24-1 and TRBJ2-2; 7 nucleotides align to TRBD1. This CDR3 region has 16 residues. Germline V CDR1 and CDR2: KGHDR, SFDVKD. J lost 4 bases, V lost 3 bases, and 7 bases had no gene match.

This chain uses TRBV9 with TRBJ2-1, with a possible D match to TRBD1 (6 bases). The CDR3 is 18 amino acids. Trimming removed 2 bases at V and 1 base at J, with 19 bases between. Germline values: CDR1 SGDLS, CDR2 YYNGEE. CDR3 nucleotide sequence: TGTGCCAGCAGCGTTTTTGCAGGGGAAATCAGATCCTACAATGAGCAGTTCTTC. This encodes CASSVFAGEIRSYNEQFF.

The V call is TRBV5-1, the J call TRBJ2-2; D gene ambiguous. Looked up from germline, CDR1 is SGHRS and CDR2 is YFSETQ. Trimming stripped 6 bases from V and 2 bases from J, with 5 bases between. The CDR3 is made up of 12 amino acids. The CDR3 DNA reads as TGCGCCAGCACTTTTAACACCGGGGAGCTGTTTTTT. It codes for CASTFNTGELFF.

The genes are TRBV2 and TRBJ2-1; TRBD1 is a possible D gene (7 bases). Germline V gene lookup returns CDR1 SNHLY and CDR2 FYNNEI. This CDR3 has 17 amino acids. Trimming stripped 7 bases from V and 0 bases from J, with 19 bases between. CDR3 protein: CASTRQGLSSSYNEQFF. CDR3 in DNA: TGTGCCAGCACCAGACAGGGACTCTCGAGCTCCTACAATGAGCAGTTCTTC.

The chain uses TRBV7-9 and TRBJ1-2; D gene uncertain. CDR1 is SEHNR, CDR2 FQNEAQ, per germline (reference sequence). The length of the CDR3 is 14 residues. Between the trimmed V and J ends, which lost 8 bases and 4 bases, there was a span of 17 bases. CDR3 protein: CASGSAAPSYGYTF. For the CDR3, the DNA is TGTGCCAGCGGGTCGGCCGCTCCATCCTATGGCTACACCTTC.

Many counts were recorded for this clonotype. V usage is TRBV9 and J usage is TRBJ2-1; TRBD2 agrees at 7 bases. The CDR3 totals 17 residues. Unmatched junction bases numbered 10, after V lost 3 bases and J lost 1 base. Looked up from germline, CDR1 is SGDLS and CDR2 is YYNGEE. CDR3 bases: TGTGCCAGCAGCGCCATTACTAGCGTACTATCCTACAATGAGCAGTTCTTC. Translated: CASSAITSVLSYNEQFF.

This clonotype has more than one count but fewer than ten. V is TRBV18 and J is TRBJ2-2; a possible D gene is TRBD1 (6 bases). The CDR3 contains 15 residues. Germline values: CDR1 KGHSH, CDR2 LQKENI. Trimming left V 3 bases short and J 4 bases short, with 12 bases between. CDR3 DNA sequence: TGTGCCAGCTCACCCGCAGGGGTTGGCACCGGGGAGCTGTTTTTT. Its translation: CASSPAGVGTGELFF. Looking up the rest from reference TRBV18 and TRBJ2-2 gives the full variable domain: NAGVMQNPRHLVRRRGQEARLRCSPMKGHSHVYWYRQLPEEGLKFMVYLQKENIIDESGMPKERFSAEFPKEGPSILRIQQVVRGDSAAYFCASSPAGVGTGELFFGEGSRLTVL.